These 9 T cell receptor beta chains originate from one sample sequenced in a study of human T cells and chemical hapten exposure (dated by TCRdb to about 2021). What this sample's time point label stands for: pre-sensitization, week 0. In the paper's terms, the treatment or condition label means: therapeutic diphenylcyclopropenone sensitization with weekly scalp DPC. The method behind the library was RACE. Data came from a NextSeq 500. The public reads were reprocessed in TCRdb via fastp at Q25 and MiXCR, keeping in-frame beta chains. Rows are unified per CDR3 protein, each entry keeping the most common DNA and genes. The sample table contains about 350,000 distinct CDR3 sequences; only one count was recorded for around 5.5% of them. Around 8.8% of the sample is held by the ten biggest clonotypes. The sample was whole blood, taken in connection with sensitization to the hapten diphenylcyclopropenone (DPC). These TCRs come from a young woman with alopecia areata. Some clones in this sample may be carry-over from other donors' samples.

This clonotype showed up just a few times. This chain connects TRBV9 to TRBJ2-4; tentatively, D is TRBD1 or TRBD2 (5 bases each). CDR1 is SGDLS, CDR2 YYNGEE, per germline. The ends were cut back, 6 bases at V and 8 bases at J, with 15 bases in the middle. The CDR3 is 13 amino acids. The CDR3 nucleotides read TGTGCCAGCACCCCCAAGGGGAGTGACATTCAGTACTTC. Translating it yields CASTPKGSDIQYF. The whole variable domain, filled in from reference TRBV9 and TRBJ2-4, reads DSGVTQTPKHLITATGQRVTLRCSPRSGDLSVYWYQQSLDQGLQFLIQYYNGEERAKGNILERFSAQQFPDLHSELNLSSLELGDSALYFCASTPKGSDIQYFGAGTRLSVL.

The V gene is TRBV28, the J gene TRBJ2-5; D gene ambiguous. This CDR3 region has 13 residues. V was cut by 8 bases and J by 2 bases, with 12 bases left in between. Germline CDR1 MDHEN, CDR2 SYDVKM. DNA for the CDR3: TGTGCCAGCGAGACGGCCGAGCAAGAGACCCAGTACTTC. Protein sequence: CASETAEQETQYF.

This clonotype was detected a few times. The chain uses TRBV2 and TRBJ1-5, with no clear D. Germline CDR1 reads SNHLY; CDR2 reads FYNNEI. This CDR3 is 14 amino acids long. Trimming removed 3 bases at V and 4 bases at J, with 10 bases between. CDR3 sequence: CASSESGVNQPQHF. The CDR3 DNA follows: TGTGCCAGCAGTGAGTCCGGGGTAAATCAGCCCCAGCATTTT.

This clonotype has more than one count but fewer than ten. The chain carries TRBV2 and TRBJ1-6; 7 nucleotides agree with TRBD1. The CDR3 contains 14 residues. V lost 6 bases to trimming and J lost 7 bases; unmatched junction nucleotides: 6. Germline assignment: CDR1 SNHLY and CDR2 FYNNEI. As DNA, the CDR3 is TGTGCCAGCAGGGGGGACAGCGACAATTCACCCCTCCACTTT. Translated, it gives CASRGDSDNSPLHF.

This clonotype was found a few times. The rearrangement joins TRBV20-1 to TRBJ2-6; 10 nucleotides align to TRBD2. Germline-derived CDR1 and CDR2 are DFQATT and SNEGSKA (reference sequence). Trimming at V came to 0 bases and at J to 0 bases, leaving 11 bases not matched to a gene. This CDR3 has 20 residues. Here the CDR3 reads CSAREGASGGPVSGANVLTF. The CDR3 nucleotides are TGCAGTGCTAGAGAAGGCGCTAGCGGGGGCCCCGTCTCTGGGGCCAACGTCCTGACTTTC.

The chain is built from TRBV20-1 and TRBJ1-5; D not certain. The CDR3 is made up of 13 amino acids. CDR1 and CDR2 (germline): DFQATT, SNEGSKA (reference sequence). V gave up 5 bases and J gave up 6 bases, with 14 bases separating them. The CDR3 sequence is CSAPDPRGQPQHF. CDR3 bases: TGCAGTGCTCCTGATCCGAGAGGTCAGCCCCAGCATTTT.

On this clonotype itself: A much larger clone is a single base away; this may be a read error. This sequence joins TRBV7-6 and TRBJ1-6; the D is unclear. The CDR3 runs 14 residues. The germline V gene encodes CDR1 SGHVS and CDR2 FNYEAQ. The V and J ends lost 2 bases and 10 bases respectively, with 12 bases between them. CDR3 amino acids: CASSLPVNLSPLHF. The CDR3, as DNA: TGTGCCAGCAGCTTACCCGTAAATCTCTCACCCCTCCACTTT. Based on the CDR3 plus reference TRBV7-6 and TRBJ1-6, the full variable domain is GAGVSQSPRYKVTKRGQDVALRCDPISGHVSLYWYRQALGQGPEFLTYFNYEAQQDKSGLPNDRFSAERPEGSISTLTIQRTEQRDSAMYRCASSLPVNLSPLHFGNGTRLTVT.

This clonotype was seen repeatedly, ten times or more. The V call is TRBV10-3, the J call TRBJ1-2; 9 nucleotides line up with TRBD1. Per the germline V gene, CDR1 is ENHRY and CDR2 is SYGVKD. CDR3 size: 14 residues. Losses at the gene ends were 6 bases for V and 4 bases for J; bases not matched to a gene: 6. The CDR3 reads CAISGTGLSYGYTF. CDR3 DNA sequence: TGTGCCATCAGCGGGACAGGGCTTTCCTATGGCTACACCTTC.

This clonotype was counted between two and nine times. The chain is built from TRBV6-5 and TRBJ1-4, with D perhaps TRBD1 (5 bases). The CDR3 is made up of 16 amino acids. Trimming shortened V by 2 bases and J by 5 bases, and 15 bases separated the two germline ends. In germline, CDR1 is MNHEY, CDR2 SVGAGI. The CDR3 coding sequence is TGTGCCAGCAGTTACACTGCGACAGCGACAAATGAAAAACTGTTTTTT. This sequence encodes CASSYTATATNEKLFF.